This entry describes one TCR beta chain. Sequencing was performed with immunoSEQ multiplex PCR; in TCRdb, only in-frame clones are kept and a portion is missing. The sample lists about 5,500 clones, over 80% occurring once. This sample was included in a study of somatic mutations in cytotoxic T cells in rheumatoid arthritis. Looked up from germline, CDR1 is SEHNR and CDR2 is FQNEAQ (reference sequence). Trimming cost V 5 bases and J 1 base; bases outside gene matches: 5. CDR3 length: 17 amino acids. The clonotype was recovered from a woman in her fifties or sixties with rheumatoid arthritis. The sample comprised CD8+ T cells sorted from blood. V and J are TRBV7-9 and TRBJ2-1, with 13 bases identical to TRBD2. The CDR3, as DNA: TGTGCCAGCAGCCCTGGGACTAGCGGGATTTCCTACAATGAGCAGTTCTTC. Translation: CASSPGTSGISYNEQFF.